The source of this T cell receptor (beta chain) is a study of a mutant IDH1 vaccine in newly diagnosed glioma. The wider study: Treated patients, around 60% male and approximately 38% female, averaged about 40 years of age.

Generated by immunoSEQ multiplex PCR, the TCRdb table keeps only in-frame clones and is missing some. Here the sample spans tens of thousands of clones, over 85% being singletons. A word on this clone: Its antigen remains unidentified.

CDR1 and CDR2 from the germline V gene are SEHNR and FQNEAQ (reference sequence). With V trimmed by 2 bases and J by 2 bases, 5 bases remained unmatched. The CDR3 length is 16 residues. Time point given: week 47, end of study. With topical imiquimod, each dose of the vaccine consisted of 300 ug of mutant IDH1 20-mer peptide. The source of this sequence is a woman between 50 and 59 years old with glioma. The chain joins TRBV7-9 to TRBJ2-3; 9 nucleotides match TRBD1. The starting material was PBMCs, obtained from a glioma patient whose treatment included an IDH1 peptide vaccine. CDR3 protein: CASSLSGQGNTDTQYF. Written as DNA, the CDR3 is TGTGCCAGCAGCTTATCTGGACAGGGGAACACAGATACGCAGTATTTT.